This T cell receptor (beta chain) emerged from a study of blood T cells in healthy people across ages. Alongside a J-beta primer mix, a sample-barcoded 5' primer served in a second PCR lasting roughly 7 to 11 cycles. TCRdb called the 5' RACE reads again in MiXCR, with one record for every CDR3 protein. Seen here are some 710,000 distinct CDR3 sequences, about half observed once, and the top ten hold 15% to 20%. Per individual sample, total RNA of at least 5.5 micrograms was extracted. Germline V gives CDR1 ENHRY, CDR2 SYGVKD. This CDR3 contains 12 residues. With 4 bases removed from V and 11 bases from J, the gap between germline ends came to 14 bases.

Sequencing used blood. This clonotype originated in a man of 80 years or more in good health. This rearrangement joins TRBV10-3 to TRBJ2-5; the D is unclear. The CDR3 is CAISALGRKQYF. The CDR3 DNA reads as TGTGCCATCAGTGCTTTAGGACGCAAGCAGTACTTC.